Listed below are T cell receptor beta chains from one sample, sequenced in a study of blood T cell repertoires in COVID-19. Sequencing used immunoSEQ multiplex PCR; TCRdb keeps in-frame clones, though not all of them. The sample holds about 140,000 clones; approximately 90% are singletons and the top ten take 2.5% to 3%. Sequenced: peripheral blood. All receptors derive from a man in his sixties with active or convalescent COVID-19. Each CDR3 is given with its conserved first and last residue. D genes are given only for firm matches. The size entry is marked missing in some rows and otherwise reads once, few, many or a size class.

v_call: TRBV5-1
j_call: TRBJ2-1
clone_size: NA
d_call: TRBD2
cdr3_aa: CASRPVSGRPNEQFF
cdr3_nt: TGCGCCAGCAGGCCCGTTAGCGGGAGGCCGAATGAGCAGTTCTTC

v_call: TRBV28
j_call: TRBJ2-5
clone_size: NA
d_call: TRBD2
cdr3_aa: CASSVAGGGETQYF
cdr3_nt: TGTGCCAGCAGTGTAGCGGGGGGAGGAGAGACCCAGTACTTC

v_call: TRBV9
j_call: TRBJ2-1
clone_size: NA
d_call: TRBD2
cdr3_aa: CASNSARQSGLAGAGSYNEQFF
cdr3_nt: TGTGCCAGCAACTCCGCCCGACAAAGCGGACTAGCGGGAGCAGGCTCCTACAATGAGCAGTTCTTC

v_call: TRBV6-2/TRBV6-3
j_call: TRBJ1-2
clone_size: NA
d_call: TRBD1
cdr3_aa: CASSHQQGVYGYTF
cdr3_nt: TGTGCCAGCAGTCACCAACAGGGGGTCTATGGCTACACCTTC

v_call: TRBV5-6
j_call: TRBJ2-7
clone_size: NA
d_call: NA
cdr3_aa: CASSAGNGYEQYF
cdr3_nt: TGTGCCAGCAGCGCGGGAAACGGTTACGAGCAGTACTTC

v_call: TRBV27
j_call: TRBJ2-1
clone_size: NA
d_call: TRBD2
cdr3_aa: CASRFAGAGLNEQFF
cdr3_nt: TGTGCCAGCAGATTTGCGGGAGCCGGGTTAAATGAGCAGTTCTTC

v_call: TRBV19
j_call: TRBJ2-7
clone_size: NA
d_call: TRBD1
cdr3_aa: CASSGTGSYEQYF
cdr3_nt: TGTGCCAGTAGTGGGACAGGGTCCTACGAGCAGTACTTC

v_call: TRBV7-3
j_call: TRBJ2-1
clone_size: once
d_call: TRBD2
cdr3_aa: CASSLYPRLAVSYNEQFF
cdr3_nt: TGTGCCAGCAGCTTATATCCCCGTCTAGCGGTGTCATACAATGAGCAGTTCTTC

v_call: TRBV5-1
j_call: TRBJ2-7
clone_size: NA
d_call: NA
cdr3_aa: CASSLQGGGINEQYF
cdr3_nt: TGCGCCAGCAGCTTGCAGGGGGGAGGCATTAACGAGCAGTACTTC

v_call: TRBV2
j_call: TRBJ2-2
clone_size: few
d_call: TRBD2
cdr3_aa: CASSGTSGRQGELFF
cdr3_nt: TGTGCCAGCAGTGGGACTAGCGGGAGGCAAGGGGAGCTGTTTTTT

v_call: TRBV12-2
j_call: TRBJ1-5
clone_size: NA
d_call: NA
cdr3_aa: CASRLEQGQIVIGQPQHF
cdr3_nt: TGTGCAAGTCGCTTAGAACAGGGGCAGATTGTTATTGGACAGCCCCAGCATTTT

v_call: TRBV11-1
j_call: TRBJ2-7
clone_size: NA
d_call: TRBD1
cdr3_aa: CASSSNRDSGYEQYF
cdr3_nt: TGTGCCAGCAGCTCAAACAGGGACAGTGGCTACGAGCAGTACTTC

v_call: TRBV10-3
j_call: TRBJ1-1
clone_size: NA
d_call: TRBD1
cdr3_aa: CAIRTGLNTEAFF
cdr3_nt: TGTGCCATCAGGACAGGGTTGAACACTGAAGCTTTCTTT

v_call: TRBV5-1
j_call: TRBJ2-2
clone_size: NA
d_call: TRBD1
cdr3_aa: CASSLEGGPGELFF
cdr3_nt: TGCGCCAGCAGCTTGGAAGGGGGCCCCGGGGAGCTGTTTTTT

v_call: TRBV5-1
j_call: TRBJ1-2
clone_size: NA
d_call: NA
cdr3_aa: CASSGAGQINYGYTF
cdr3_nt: TGCGCCAGCAGCGGGGCTGGACAGATTAACTATGGCTACACCTTC

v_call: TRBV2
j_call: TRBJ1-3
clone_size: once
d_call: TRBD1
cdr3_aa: CASSESGGSGNTIYF
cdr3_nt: TGTGCCAGCAGTGAGTCAGGGGGCTCTGGAAACACCATATATTTT

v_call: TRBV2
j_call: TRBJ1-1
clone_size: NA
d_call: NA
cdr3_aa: CASSVRQADTEAFF
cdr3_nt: TGTGCCAGCAGTGTTCGACAGGCCGACACTGAAGCTTTCTTT

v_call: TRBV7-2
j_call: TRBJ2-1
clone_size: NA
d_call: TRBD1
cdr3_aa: CASSPYSRGSSYNEQFF
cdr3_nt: TGTGCCAGCAGCCCTTATAGCAGGGGGAGCTCCTACAATGAGCAGTTCTTC

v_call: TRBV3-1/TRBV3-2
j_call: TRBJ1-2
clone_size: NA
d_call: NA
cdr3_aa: CASSSRHGYTF
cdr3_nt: TGTGCCAGCAGTTCTAGGCATGGCTACACCTTC

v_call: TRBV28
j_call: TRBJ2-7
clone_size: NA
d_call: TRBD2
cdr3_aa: CASQSTSGGYEQYF
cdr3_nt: TGTGCCAGCCAGTCGACTAGCGGGGGCTACGAGCAGTACTTC

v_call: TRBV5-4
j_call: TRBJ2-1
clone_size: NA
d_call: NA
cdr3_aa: CASSSYNEQFF
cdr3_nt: TGTGCCAGCAGCTCATACAATGAGCAGTTCTTC

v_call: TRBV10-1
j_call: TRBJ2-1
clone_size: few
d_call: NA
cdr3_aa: CAVSGRLGYNEQFF
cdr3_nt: TGCGCCGTGTCCGGGAGACTAGGGTACAATGAGCAGTTCTTC

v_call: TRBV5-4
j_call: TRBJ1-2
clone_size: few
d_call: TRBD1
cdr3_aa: CASSRDSVTGYSTF
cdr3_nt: TGTGCCAGCAGCCGGGACAGCGTGACGGGTTACTCCACCTTC

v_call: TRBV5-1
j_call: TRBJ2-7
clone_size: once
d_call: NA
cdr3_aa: CASGEGPRYEQYF
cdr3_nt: TGCGCCAGCGGAGAGGGCCCCCGCTACGAGCAGTACTTC

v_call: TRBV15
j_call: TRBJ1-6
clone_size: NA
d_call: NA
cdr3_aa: CATGDPGSYNSPLHF
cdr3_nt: TGTGCCACAGGAGATCCGGGCTCCTATAATTCACCCCTCCACTTT

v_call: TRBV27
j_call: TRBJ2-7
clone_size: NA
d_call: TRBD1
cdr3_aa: CASSRPTGALHEQYF
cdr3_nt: TGTGCCAGCAGTCGACCGACAGGGGCCCTCCACGAGCAGTACTTC

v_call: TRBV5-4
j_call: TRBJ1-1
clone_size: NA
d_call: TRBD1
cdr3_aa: CASSLTGGNEAFF
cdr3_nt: TGTGCCAGCAGCTTGACAGGGGGGAATGAAGCTTTCTTT

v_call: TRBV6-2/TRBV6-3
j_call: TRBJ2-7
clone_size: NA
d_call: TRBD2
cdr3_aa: CASSYVYGFGGSSYEQYF
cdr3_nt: TGTGCCAGCAGTTATGTTTACGGTTTTGGCGGGAGCTCCTACGAGCAGTACTTC

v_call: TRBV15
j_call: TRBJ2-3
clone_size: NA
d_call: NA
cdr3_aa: CATSQGSGLSTDTQYF
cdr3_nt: TGTGCCACCAGTCAAGGGAGCGGGCTCAGCACAGATACGCAGTATTTT

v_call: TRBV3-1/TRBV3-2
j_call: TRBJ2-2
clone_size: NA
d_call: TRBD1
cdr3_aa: CASSRWDSREPGELFF
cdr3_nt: TGTGCCAGCAGCCGTTGGGACAGCAGAGAGCCCGGGGAGCTGTTTTTT

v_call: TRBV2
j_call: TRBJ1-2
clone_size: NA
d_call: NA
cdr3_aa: CASSEPDSNEGGYTF
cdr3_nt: TGTGCCAGCAGTGAACCGGACTCGAACGAGGGCGGCTACACCTTC

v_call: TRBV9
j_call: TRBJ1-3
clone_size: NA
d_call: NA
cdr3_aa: CASRASHAGNTIYF
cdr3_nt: TGTGCCAGCAGGGCCTCGCACGCTGGAAACACCATATATTTT

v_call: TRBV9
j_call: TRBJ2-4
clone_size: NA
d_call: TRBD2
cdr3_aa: CASSGSGGPSKNIQYF
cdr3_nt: TGTGCCAGCAGCGGTAGCGGGGGGCCTTCCAAAAACATTCAGTACTTC

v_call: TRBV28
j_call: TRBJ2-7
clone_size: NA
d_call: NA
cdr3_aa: CASSQAWEQYF
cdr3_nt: TGTGCCAGCAGTCAGGCCTGGGAGCAGTACTTC

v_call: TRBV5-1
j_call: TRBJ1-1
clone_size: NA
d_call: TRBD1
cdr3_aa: CASSLEGAGTEAFF
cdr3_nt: TGCGCCAGCAGCTTGGAGGGGGCTGGTACTGAAGCTTTCTTT

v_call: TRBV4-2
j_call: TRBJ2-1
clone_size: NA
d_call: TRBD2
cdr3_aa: CASSLLAGAPYNEQFF
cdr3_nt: TGTGCCAGCAGCCTCCTAGCGGGAGCCCCCTACAATGAGCAGTTCTTC

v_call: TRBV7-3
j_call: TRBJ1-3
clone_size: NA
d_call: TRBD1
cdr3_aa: CASSLNAGGNGNTIYF
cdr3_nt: TGTGCCAGCAGCTTAAACGCAGGGGGCAATGGAAACACCATATATTTT

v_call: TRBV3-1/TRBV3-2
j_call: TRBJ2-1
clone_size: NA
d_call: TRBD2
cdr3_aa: CASSPSGGGGRNEQFF
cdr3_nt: TGTGCCAGCAGCCCGTCCGGCGGGGGGGGAAGGAATGAGCAGTTCTTC

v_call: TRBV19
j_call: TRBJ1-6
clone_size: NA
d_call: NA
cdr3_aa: CASRRDAYYNSPLHF
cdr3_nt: TGTGCCAGTAGGAGGGATGCCTACTATAATTCACCCCTCCACTTT

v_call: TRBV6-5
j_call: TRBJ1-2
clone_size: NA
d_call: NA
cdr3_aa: CASSMDSHYGYTF
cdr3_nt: TGTGCCAGCAGCATGGACAGCCACTATGGCTACACCTTC

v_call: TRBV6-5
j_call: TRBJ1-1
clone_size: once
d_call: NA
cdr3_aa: CALRVRAGFSEAFF
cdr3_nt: TGTGCCTTACGTGTTAGGGCGGGATTTTCTGAAGCTTTCTTT

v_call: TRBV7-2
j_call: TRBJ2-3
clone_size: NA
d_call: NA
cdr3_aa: CASATARTSGTDTQYF
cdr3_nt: TGTGCCAGCGCCACAGCGCGTACCTCGGGGACAGATACGCAGTATTTT

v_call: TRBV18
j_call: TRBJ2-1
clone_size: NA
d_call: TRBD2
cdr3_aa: CASSPGTTYNEQFF
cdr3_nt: TGTGCCAGCTCACCCGGGACTACCTACAATGAGCAGTTCTTC

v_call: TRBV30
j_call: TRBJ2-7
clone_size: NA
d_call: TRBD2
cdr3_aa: CAWSNTGTSGRYEQYF
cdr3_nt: TGTGCCTGGAGTAACACCGGGACTAGCGGGAGGTACGAGCAGTACTTC

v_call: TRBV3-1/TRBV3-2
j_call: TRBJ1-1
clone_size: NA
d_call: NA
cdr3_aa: CASSQLRGGTEAFF
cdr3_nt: TGTGCCAGCAGCCAACTCCGGGGAGGCACTGAAGCTTTCTTT

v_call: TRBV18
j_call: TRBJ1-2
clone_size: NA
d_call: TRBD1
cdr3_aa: CASSPSADRNYGYTF
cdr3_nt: TGTGCCAGCTCACCAAGTGCGGACAGGAACTATGGCTACACCTTC

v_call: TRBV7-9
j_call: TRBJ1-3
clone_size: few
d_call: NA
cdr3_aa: CASSFTSNTIYF
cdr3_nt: TGTGCCAGCAGCTTTACAAGTAACACCATATATTTT

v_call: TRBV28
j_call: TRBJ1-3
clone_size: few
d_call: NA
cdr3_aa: CASSLSEHGNTIYF
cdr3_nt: TGTGCCAGCAGTTTGTCGGAGCACGGAAACACCATATATTTT

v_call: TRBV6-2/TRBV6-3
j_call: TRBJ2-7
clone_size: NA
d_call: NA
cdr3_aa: CASSYRQSLEEQYF
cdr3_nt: TGTGCCAGCAGTTACCGACAGTCGCTTGAGGAGCAGTACTTC

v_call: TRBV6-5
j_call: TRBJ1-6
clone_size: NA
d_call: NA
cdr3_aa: CASSYGLRAPLHF
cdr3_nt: TGTGCCAGCAGTTACGGTCTTCGGGCACCCCTCCACTTT

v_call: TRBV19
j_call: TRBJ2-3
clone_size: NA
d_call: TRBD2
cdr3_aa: CASSRSSGGGTDTQYF
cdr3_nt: TGTGCCAGTAGTAGATCTAGCGGGGGGGGCACAGATACGCAGTATTTT

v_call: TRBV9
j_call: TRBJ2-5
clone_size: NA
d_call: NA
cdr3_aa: CASNRAAEGETQYF
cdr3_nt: TGTGCCAGCAACAGAGCCGCGGAGGGGGAGACCCAGTACTTC

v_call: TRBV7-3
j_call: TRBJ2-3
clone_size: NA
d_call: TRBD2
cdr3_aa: CASREGLVSSDTQYF
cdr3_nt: TGTGCCAGCAGGGAGGGACTAGTTTCGTCAGATACGCAGTATTTT

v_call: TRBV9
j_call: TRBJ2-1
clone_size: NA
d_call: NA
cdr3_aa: CASSVAGGELNEQFF
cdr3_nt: TGTGCCAGCAGCGTAGCAGGCGGGGAACTCAATGAGCAGTTCTTC